The following is a T cell receptor (beta chain) sequence with its context. These data come from a study of blood T cell repertoires in COVID-19. TCRdb's copy holds only in-frame clones and misses some; the assay was immunoSEQ multiplex PCR. The sample contains 250,000 to 300,000 clones, roughly 89% of which appear only once. The CDR3 runs to 14 residues. Germline CDR1 SEHNR, CDR2 FQNEAQ (reference sequence). V was clipped by 9 bases and J by 4 bases, with 16 bases between them. Sequenced input: PBMCs or T cells enriched from blood (not recorded which). This receptor was obtained from a woman aged 55 to 70 who had recovered from COVID-19. V is TRBV7-9 and J is TRBJ1-3, with a tentative D call TRBD1 (5 bases). CDR3 in amino acids: CASRPQGMGNTIYF. The CDR3 DNA follows: TGTGCCAGTAGACCCCAGGGCATGGGAAACACCATATATTTT.